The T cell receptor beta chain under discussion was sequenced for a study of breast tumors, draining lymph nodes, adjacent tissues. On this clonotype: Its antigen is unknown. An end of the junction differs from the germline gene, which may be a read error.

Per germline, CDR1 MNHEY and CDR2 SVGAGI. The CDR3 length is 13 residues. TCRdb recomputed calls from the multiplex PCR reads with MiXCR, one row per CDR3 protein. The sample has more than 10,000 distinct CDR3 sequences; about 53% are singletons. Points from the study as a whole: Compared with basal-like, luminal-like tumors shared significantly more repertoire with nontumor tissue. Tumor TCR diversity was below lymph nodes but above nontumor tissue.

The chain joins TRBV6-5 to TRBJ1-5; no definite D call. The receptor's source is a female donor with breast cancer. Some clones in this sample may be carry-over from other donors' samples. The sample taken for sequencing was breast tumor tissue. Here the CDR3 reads CASSQDGWQPQHF. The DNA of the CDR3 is TGCGCCAGCAGCCAAGATGGTTGGCAGCCCCAGCATTTT.